What follows are 15 T cell receptor beta chains derived from one specimen sequenced in a study of Ad26.COV2.S vaccination and SARS-CoV-2 variants. This table comes from immunoSEQ multiplex PCR, and its TCRdb copy is limited to in-frame clones, with some not included. The sample lists about 280,000 clones; more than 70% were seen once. Stated treatment: some 19 received Ad26.COV2.S at low or high dose, single or two shots; roughly 5 received placebo; per-sample allocation not given. Repertoires come from day 63 after the first vaccine or placebo injection. The sequencing used peripheral blood, collected in a trial of Ad26.COV2.S vaccine versus placebo. These receptors originate from a person between 18 and 59 years old who received the Ad26.COV2.S COVID-19 vaccine or a placebo.

The chain joins TRBV6-5 to TRBJ1-6; D is uncertain. This CDR3 spans 15 amino acids. V lost 2 bases, J lost 9 bases, and 14 bases lay in between. Germline loops: CDR1 MNHEY, CDR2 SVGAGI. CDR3 in DNA: TGTGCCAGCAGTTACGAGGAAGGCGGTGGTTCACCCCTCCACTTT. It is translated as CASSYEEGGGSPLHF.

The chain employs TRBV27 and TRBJ1-5; D possibly corresponds to TRBD1 (5 bases). This CDR3 region has 14 residues. V gave up 3 bases and J gave up 3 bases, with 9 bases separating them. Germline-derived CDR1 and CDR2 are MNHEY and SMNVEV (reference sequence). The CDR3 spells CASSFQGHNQPQHF. As DNA, the CDR3 is TGTGCCAGCAGTTTTCAAGGACACAATCAGCCCCAGCATTTT.

The J gene is TRBJ2-2, the V gene TRBV27, with 7 bases fitting TRBD1. The V segment lost 5 bases and the J segment 5 bases; nucleotides outside the gene matches: 5. The CDR3 is 14 amino acids. The germline gives CDR1 MNHEY, CDR2 SMNVEV (reference sequence). The CDR3 is CASSPPTGTGELFF. CDR3 DNA: TGTGCCAGCAGTCCCCCGACAGGGACCGGGGAGCTGTTTTTT.

The chain joins TRBV3-1 (or the pseudogene TRBV3-2) to TRBJ2-7, with D tentatively TRBD2 (5 bases). Germline lookup yields CDR1 LGHDT and CDR2 YNNKEL (reference sequence). This CDR3 is built from 12 residues. V lost 5 bases to trimming and J lost 6 bases, with 11 bases between them. The CDR3 here is CASSGTSSEQYF. DNA of the CDR3: TGTGCCAGCAGCGGAACTAGTAGCGAGCAGTACTTC.

The chain employs TRBV30 and TRBJ1-3; no clear D gene. The V gene's germline CDR1 is GTSNPN and CDR2 SVGIG (reference sequence). The CDR3 consists of 14 residues. Deletions cut 3 bases from V and 0 bases from J, with 9 bases between. CDR3 bases: TGTGCCTGGAGGACACTGAACTCTGGAAACACCATATATTTT. Amino acid sequence: CAWRTLNSGNTIYF.

The chain links TRBV19 to TRBJ2-3, with no clear D. The CDR3 totals 11 residues. Trimming pared 4 bases from V and 10 bases from J, leaving 9 bases between. Germline CDR1 is LNHDA and CDR2 is SQIVND (reference sequence). The chain's CDR3 is CASSNGDPQYF. CDR3 sequence (DNA): TGTGCCAGTAGTAATGGCGATCCGCAGTATTTT.

The chain joins TRBV3-1 (or the pseudogene TRBV3-2) to TRBJ2-5; D remains ambiguous. Trimming removed 4 bases from V and 5 bases from J, with 11 bases in between. The CDR3 length is 13 residues. CDR1 and CDR2 from the germline V gene are LGHDT and YNNKEL (reference sequence). CDR3 protein: CASSRLVEETQYF. CDR3 nucleotide sequence: TGTGCCAGCAGCCGCCTGGTCGAGGAGACCCAGTACTTC.

The chain is built from TRBV11-2 and TRBJ1-5; D is unclear. This CDR3 spans 13 amino acids. The ends were cut back, 1 base at V and 8 bases at J, with 9 bases in the middle. CDR1 is SGHAT, CDR2 FQNNGV, per germline. The CDR3 coding sequence is TGTGCCAGCAGCTTAGCCCCTAGGGAGCCCCAGCATTTT. Translation gives CASSLAPREPQHF.

The chain carries TRBV11-2 and TRBJ2-3; D possibly uses TRBD1 or TRBD2 (5 bases each). Germline CDR1 and CDR2: SGHAT and FQNNGV. The CDR3 has 17 residues. The V end was cut by 1 base, the J end by 2 bases, with 16 bases between. The CDR3 reads CASSLALMGPNTDTQYF. The CDR3 nucleotides are TGTGCCAGCAGCTTAGCCCTTATGGGACCTAACACAGATACGCAGTATTTT.

The V call is TRBV7-2, the J call TRBJ2-7, with 7 bases matching TRBD1. Losses at the gene ends were 2 bases for V and 5 bases for J; bases not matched to a gene: 9. Germline V gives CDR1 SGHTA, CDR2 FQGNSA. The CDR3 is made up of 15 amino acids. The CDR3 reads CASSLRYRGVDEQYF. CDR3 sequence (DNA): TGTGCCAGCAGCTTAAGGTACAGGGGAGTCGACGAGCAGTACTTC.

The rearrangement joins TRBV4-2 to TRBJ1-5; 7 bases fit TRBD1. The V and J ends lost 1 base and 4 bases, in that order; junction bases with no gene match: 4. This CDR3 has 15 amino acids. Germline-derived CDR1 and CDR2 are LGHNA and YNFKEQ. DNA for the CDR3: TGTGCCAGCAGCCAAGGGACAGGCAGTAATCAGCCCCAGCATTTT. As protein: CASSQGTGSNQPQHF.

V is TRBV4-3 and J is TRBJ2-6; D not resolved. V was clipped by 1 base and J by 2 bases, with 6 bases between them. This CDR3 has 15 amino acids. CDR1 LGHNA and CDR2 YSLEER come from the germline V gene. CDR3 sequence (DNA): TGCGCCAGCAGCCAAGGGGTGCCTGGGGCCAACGTCCTGACTTTC. It specifies CASSQGVPGANVLTF.

Concerning this clone: An end of the junction differs from the germline gene, which may be a read error. The V and J genes are TRBV29-1 and TRBJ2-5; D perhaps matches TRBD1 (5 bases). The V gene's germline CDR1 is SQVTM and CDR2 ANQGSEA. The CDR3 covers 15 residues. CDR3 nucleotide sequence: TGCAGTGTTGGCCCTAACCACGGGCAGGGCGAGACCCAGTACTTC. It translates to CSVGPNHGQGETQYF. Full variable domain (remainder filled in from reference TRBV29-1 and TRBJ2-5): SAVISQKPSRDICQRGTSLTIQCQVDSQVTMMFWYRQQPGQSLTLIATANQGSEATYESGFVIDKFPISRPNLTFSTLTVSNMSPEDSSIYLCSVGPNHGQGETQYFGPGTRLLVL.

For this clone: Other DNA sequences in this sample translate to the same CDR3. V and J are TRBV11-2 and TRBJ1-1; maybe TRBD1 (5 bases). The V end lost 1 base, the J end lost 5 bases, and 8 bases lay between the germline ends. This CDR3 region has 13 residues. Germline V gene data show CDR1 as SGHAT and CDR2 as FQNNGV. The CDR3 here is CASSLVRGTEAFF. CDR3 DNA: TGTGCCAGCAGCTTAGTCCGGGGGACTGAAGCTTTCTTT.

The CDR3 region is CASSLEAYNSPLHF. In DNA form, the CDR3 reads TGTGCCAGCAGCCTCGAGGCCTATAATTCACCCCTCCACTTT. This chain connects TRBV27 to TRBJ1-6; D call uncertain. CDR1 is MNHEY and CDR2 is SMNVEV in the germline V gene (reference sequence). CDR3 length: 14 residues. V shed 6 bases and J shed 2 bases, with 8 bases lying between them.